This TCR beta chain comes out of a study of molecular identifiers for immune sequencing clone quantification. Sorted naive CD8 T cells were those defined as CD8+CD4-CCR7+CD45RA+. Making the bulk TCR libraries relied on previously described methods and listed TCR primers. TCRdb re-analysed the PCR reads in MiXCR, keeping a single row per CDR3 protein. Here the sample spans hundreds of thousands of distinct CDR3 sequences, 25% being singletons. The study's findings and limits: Beyond 20 RNA copies, clones held over 98% of effector molecules, compared with under 1% in naive cells. Amid approximately 1 million naive cells, spiked Jurkat TCR RNA from one cell was reportedly still detectable.

Ten or more counts support this clonotype. Its antigen is still unknown. Germline CDR1 SGHTA, CDR2 FQGNSA. The CDR3 runs to 16 residues. Trimming shortened V by 1 base and J by 4 bases, and 16 bases separated the two germline ends. Sample: naive CD8+ T cells from blood, with Jurkat cell RNA spiked in. As for subset: FACS-sorted CD8+CD4-CCR7+CD45RA+ naive T cells. This receptor was identified in a human donor in good health. Some libraries in this study had Jurkat cell RNA spiked in. The chain uses TRBV7-2 and TRBJ2-5; either TRBD1 or TRBD2 may fit D (5 bases each). The chain's CDR3 is CASSLGDQRWGETQYF. The DNA for the CDR3 is TGTGCCAGCAGCTTAGGGGACCAACGTTGGGGAGAGACCCAGTACTTC.